These 19 T cell receptor beta chains were sequenced from one sample in a study of human CD8 memory T cell subsets (TCRdb year 2020). The sequencer listed for this sample is NextSeq 550. A Human TCR Profiling Kit was used to prepare UMI-labeled 5' RACE TCRbeta libraries. TCRdb reprocessed the reads, and each CDR3 protein sequence is entered once, without DNA. The sample's clone listing holds about 6,900 distinct CDR3 sequences. The ten largest clones capture roughly 25% of the sample. Early differentiated memory cells that were CCR7+ PD-1+ TIGIT+ and showed dysfunctional, exhausted-like traits were classified as progenitor exhausted-like memory CD8+ T cells (TPEX). Material for sequencing was CD8+ T cells from PBMCs. All receptors come from a human donor in good health.

This chain uses TRBV7-3 with TRBJ2-5; TCRdb lists TRBD1, though no DNA is available to test this call. Germline values: CDR1 SGHTA, CDR2 FQGTGA. The CDR3 has 16 residues. CDR3 sequence reads: CASSSVSRGPQETQYF.

This chain joins TRBV15 and TRBJ1-5; TCRdb gives TRBD1 as the D gene, but with no DNA this cannot be confirmed. The germline CDR1 and CDR2 sequences are LNHNV and YYDKDF (reference sequence). This CDR3 is built from 16 residues. The CDR3: CATGTGGTYSNQPQHF.

The gene calls are TRBV27 and TRBJ1-5; as DNA is missing, the TRBD1 call by TCRdb cannot be tested. Germline-derived CDR1 and CDR2 are MNHEY and SMNVEV (reference sequence). CDR3 size: 16 residues. The CDR3 region is CASSPIGQASNQPQHF.

The chain couples TRBV29-1 to TRBJ2-5; TCRdb's D gene call, TRBD2, goes unchecked for lack of DNA. The CDR3 contains 14 residues. From germline, CDR1 is SQVTM and CDR2 ANQGSEA. CDR3 sequence: CSVELAGEQETQYF.

The chain is built from TRBV27 and TRBJ2-1; TCRdb names TRBD2, which stays unverified in the absence of DNA. Germline values: CDR1 MNHEY, CDR2 SMNVEV (reference sequence). There are 17 residues in the CDR3. CDR3 in amino acids: CASSLAQLRLAGNEQFF.

The rearrangement links TRBV7-9 to TRBJ2-7; the D call of TRBD2 rests on TCRdb alone, since no DNA is present to check it. CDR1 is SEHNR and CDR2 is FQNEAQ in the germline V gene (reference sequence). The CDR3 sequence is 16 residues long. The CDR3: CASSDRRGETYYEQYF.

This rearrangement joins TRBV19 to TRBJ2-7; TCRdb reports TRBD1, a call that lacks DNA to check it against. Germline CDR1 reads LNHDA; CDR2 reads SQIVND (reference sequence). This CDR3 comprises 14 residues. This CDR3 reads CASSIGTDSGEQYF.

V is TRBV4-1 and J is TRBJ2-5; the D call of TRBD2 rests on TCRdb alone, since no DNA is present to check it. Looked up from germline, CDR1 is MGHRA and CDR2 is YSYEKL. This CDR3 is 15 amino acids long. This chain's CDR3 is CASSQNRAPQETQYF.

This rearrangement joins TRBV7-9 to TRBJ1-1; the TCRdb call, TRBD1, lacks DNA for checking. CDR3 length equals 16 residues. The germline gives CDR1 SEHNR, CDR2 FQNEAQ (reference sequence). The CDR3 here is CASSLPGRDRGPEAFF.

The chain recombines TRBV28 with TRBJ2-7. CDR3 length equals 12 residues. Germline values: CDR1 MDHEN, CDR2 SYDVKM. This CDR3 reads CASSFGNYEQYF. Full variable domain (remainder filled in from reference TRBV28 and TRBJ2-7): DVKVTQSSRYLVKRTGEKVFLECVQDMDHENMFWYRQDPGLGLRLIYFSYDVKMKEKGDIPEGYSVSREKKERFSLILESASTNQTSMYLCASSFGNYEQYFGPGTRLTVT.

The gene calls are TRBV6-6 and TRBJ2-7; checking the TCRdb D call of TRBD2 is not possible without DNA. The germline CDR1 and CDR2 sequences are MNHNY and SVGAGI (reference sequence). The CDR3 contains 15 residues. CDR3 sequence reads: CASSYVQGLSYEQYF.

The chain employs TRBV19 and TRBJ2-7; TCRdb reports TRBD1, a call that lacks DNA to check it against. Per the germline V gene, CDR1 is LNHDA and CDR2 is SQIVND (reference sequence). The CDR3 runs 13 residues. The CDR3: CASSISSPYEQYF.

This clonotype is identified as medium-sized from frequency. The chain employs TRBV5-6 and TRBJ2-1. The germline V gene has CDR1 SGHDT and CDR2 YYEEEE. This CDR3 has 11 residues. CDR3 in amino acids: CASSLGEEQFF.

The V and J genes are TRBV27 and TRBJ2-7; with no DNA, the TCRdb D assignment of TRBD2 cannot be verified. Germline V lookup: CDR1 MNHEY, CDR2 SMNVEV (reference sequence). The CDR3 has 14 amino acids. CDR3 loop: CASSPGLVRPEQYF.

CDR3 residues: CSANQGLGSSYNEQFF. The J gene is TRBJ2-1, the V gene TRBV20-1. The CDR3 contains 16 residues. The germline V gene has CDR1 DFQATT and CDR2 SNEGSKA (reference sequence).

The chain joins TRBV7-9 to TRBJ2-2. Germline-derived CDR1 and CDR2 are SEHNR and FQNEAQ (reference sequence). The CDR3 is made up of 13 amino acids. CDR3: CASSLVETGELFF.

V and J are TRBV2 and TRBJ2-7; TCRdb lists TRBD1, though no DNA is available to test this call. CDR1 and CDR2 (germline): SNHLY, FYNNEI. The CDR3 sequence is 16 residues long. This chain's CDR3 is CASNPTDSQFSYEQYF.

Frequency places this clonotype as medium-sized. This chain links TRBV21-1 with TRBJ2-7; TCRdb picks TRBD1, but there is no DNA to check that call. TRBV21-1 is termed a pseudogene. The CDR3 contains 14 residues. This CDR3 reads CASSRPRGTYEQYF.

The V gene is TRBV15, the J gene TRBJ1-5. The CDR3 loop spans 15 amino acids. Germline CDR1 and CDR2: LNHNV and YYDKDF (reference sequence). CDR3 loop: CATSSREFSNQPQHF.